This T cell receptor (beta chain) was profiled in a study of response to subunit inactivated influenza vaccine. Study-level results: Researchers suggested that each seasonal influenza vaccination recruits few new T cells.

TCRdb analysed the RT-PCR reads with MiXCR anew, one entry per CDR3 protein. The table lists roughly 760,000 distinct CDR3 sequences, approximately 21% of them singletons. On this clonotype: Its antigen remains unknown.

V trimming: 2 bases; J trimming: 6 bases; junction bases outside the gene matches: 8. The CDR3 consists of 15 residues. Germline V lookup: CDR1 MNHGY, CDR2 SVAAGI. Material: PBMCs from blood, obtained 5 days after vaccination. This clonotype originated in a man in his fifties or sixties who received an inactivated influenza vaccine. The chain employs TRBV6-9 and TRBJ2-7, with 9 bases aligning to TRBD1. CDR3 in DNA: TGTGCCAGCAGTTATAACCGGGACAGGGAGGGCGAGCAGTACTTC. Translation gives CASSYNRDREGEQYF.